This T cell receptor beta chain was identified in a study of identical twins. TCRdb re-derived calls from the 5' RACE reads in MiXCR, one entry per CDR3 protein. The repertoire holds hundreds of thousands of distinct CDR3 sequences, with 7% to 7.5% as singletons. The sample also formed part of further work on yellow fever vaccine responses in identical twins.

Sequencing used PBMCs. The sequence was collected from a woman aged 18-35 years in good health.

The DNA of the CDR3 is TGTGCCATCAGTGAGAGAGTATTGAACACTGAAGCTTTCTTT. Protein sequence: CAISERVLNTEAFF. V usage is TRBV10-3 and J usage is TRBJ1-1, with D unclear. In germline, CDR1 is ENHRY, CDR2 SYGVKD. Trimming took 2 bases from V and 0 from J, leaving 7 bases between them. This CDR3 region has 14 residues.